This section outlines one TCR beta chain sequence together with its context. The study ran the assay at deep level. Measured with immunoSEQ multiplex PCR; TCRdb has only the in-frame clones, and not every one. The profile shows some 2.1 million clones, around 95% of them singletons. The sample belongs to a study of shared clonotypes between healthy human individuals. The V end lost 4 bases, the J end lost 4 bases, and 6 bases lay between the germline ends. Germline V gene lookup returns CDR1 SGHKS and CDR2 YYEKEE (reference sequence). CDR3 length equals 12 residues. The clonotype comes from a man between 18 and 29 years old in good health. This chain connects TRBV5-5 to TRBJ1-3; D is uncertain. Sequencing was performed on naive CD4+ T cells sorted from blood. The sample's subset: CD45RA+ positively selected. DNA for the CDR3: TGTGCCAGCAGCACGGAAGGAAACACCATATATTTT. Its translation: CASSTEGNTIYF.